The 3 T cell receptor beta chains given below trace back to one sample, sequenced in a study of cytomegalovirus exposure and HLA in healthy donors. Primers included in the PCR were 60 Vbeta and 13 Jbeta primers. Data came from immunoSEQ multiplex PCR; TCRdb stores just in-frame clones and leaves some out. The table includes approximately 100,000 clones, 74% detected once. Sequenced input: PBMCs. These receptors were taken from a male donor in good health and CMV-seronegative.

The chain joins TRBV7-3 to TRBJ2-1, with TRBD1 as a possible D gene (7 bases). This CDR3 contains 14 residues. Germline CDR1 SGHTA, CDR2 FQGTGA. The V end was cut by 4 bases, the J end by 7 bases, with 14 bases between. The CDR3 sequence: CASSWAGQFNEQFF. CDR3 coding DNA: TGTGCCAGCAGCTGGGCGGGACAGTTTAATGAGCAGTTCTTC.

This chain joins TRBV6-1 and TRBJ1-5, with D perhaps matching TRBD1 (5 bases). V was shortened by 4 bases and J by 9 bases, with 19 bases between the two germline ends. CDR1 and CDR2 (germline): MNHNS, SASEGT. This CDR3 is 15 amino acids long. The CDR3 sequence: CASSARGEGWRPQHF. The CDR3 nucleotides are TGTGCCAGCAGTGCCCGGGGGGAGGGCTGGCGGCCCCAGCATTTT.

There are a few counts of this clone. V is TRBV6-1 and J is TRBJ2-7; D is perhaps TRBD1 (8 bases). The CDR3 is made up of 13 amino acids. The germline V and J ends were trimmed by 4 bases and 12 bases, with 19 bases remaining between them. Germline CDR1 reads MNHNS; CDR2 reads SASEGT. The CDR3 region is CASSGNDRGGRYF. CDR3 DNA sequence: TGTGCCAGCAGTGGCAATGACAGGGGAGGGAGGTACTTC.